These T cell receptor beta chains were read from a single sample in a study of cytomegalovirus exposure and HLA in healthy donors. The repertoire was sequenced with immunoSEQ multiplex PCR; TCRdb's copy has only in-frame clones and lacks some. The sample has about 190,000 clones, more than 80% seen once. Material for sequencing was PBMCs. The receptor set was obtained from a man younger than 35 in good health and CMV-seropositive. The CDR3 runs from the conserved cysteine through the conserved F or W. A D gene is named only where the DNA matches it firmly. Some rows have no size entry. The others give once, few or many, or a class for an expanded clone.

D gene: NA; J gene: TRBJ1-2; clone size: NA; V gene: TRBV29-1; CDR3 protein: CSVNRDWAMYGYTF; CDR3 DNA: TGCAGCGTCAACCGGGACTGGGCGATGTATGGCTACACCTTC
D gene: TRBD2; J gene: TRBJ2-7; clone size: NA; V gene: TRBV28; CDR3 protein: CASKLSLAGFGEQYF; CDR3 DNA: TGTGCCAGCAAACTGAGTTTAGCGGGGTTCGGCGAGCAGTACTTC
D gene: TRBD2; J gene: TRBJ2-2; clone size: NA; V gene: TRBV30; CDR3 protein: CARGKLGTSGTGELFF; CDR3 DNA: TGTGCCCGGGGCAAACTTGGGACTAGCGGGACCGGGGAGCTGTTTTTT
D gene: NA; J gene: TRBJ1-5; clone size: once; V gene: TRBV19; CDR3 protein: CASSPRGQGRSNQPQHF; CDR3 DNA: TGTGCCAGTAGCCCCAGGGGCCAGGGCAGGAGCAATCAGCCCCAGCATTTT
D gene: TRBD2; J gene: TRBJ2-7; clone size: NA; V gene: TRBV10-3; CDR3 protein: CAIREKGLAGGSPYEQYF; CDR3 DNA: TGTGCCATCAGGGAAAAGGGACTAGCGGGAGGATCCCCCTACGAGCAGTACTTC
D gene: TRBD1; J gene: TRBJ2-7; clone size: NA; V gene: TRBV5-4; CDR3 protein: CASSLSTQGVYEQYF; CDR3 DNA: TGTGCCAGCAGCTTGTCTACTCAGGGGGTTTACGAGCAGTACTTC
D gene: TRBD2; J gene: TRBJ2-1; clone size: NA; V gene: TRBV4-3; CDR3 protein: CASSQVAGGRNNEQFF; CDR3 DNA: TGCGCCAGCAGCCAAGTAGCGGGAGGCCGAAACAATGAGCAGTTCTTC
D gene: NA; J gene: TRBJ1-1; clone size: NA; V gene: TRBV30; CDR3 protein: CAWSVDQGTEAFF; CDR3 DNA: TGTGCCTGGAGTGTCGATCAGGGAACTGAAGCTTTCTTT
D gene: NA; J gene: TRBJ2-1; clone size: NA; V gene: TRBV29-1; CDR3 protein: CSVVKGGPEQFF; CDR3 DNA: TGCAGCGTTGTAAAGGGAGGACCTGAGCAGTTCTTC
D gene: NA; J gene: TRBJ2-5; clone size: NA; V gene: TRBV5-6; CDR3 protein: CASSLVEELQETQYF; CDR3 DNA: TGTGCCAGCAGCTTGGTCGAGGAGCTCCAAGAGACCCAGTACTTC
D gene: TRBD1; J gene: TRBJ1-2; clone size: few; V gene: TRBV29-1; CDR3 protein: CSVGQLGGYTF; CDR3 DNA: TGCAGCGTGGGACAGTTGGGTGGCTACACCTTC